This T cell receptor beta chain came from a study of T cells after posttransplantation cyclophosphamide. Findings of the study overall: Donor-recipient repertoire similarity was low at 1-2 months, rising over year one. TRB clonality was highly associated with recipient CMV seropositivity and reactivation. Tissue-infiltrating T cells from skin or gut overlapped little with blood T cells.

V lost 4 bases and J lost 2; bases outside the gene matches: 13. The CDR3 has 18 amino acids. The germline CDR1 and CDR2 sequences are SGHTA and FQGTGA. The protocol was immunoSEQ multiplex PCR, while the TCRdb copy is restricted to in-frame clones and leaves out a portion. The repertoire consists of some 10,000 clones, none detected only once. This clone was seen repeatedly, ten times or more. As yet, its antigen is unknown. Cyclophosphamide on days +3 and +4 followed busulfan-fludarabine conditioning and a marrow graft. The sequenced sample was PBMCs, obtained after allogeneic stem cell transplant with posttransplant cyclophosphamide. This clonotype was sampled from a female patient aged 40-49 years who received an allogeneic stem cell transplant from a related donor, was CMV-positive, and had no GVHD. These T cells may partly come from the graft donor. The genes are TRBV7-3 and TRBJ2-1; 8 bases match TRBD1. The CDR3 DNA reads TGTGCCAGCAGCTCCACCCCCGGCGCAGGGGGCGCCTACAATGAGCAGTTCTTC. Protein product: CASSSTPGAGGAYNEQFF.